The T cell receptor beta chain under discussion was sequenced for a study of T-cell memory formation after mild COVID-19. Overall study: TCR clusters were largely donor specific.

Findings and limits, study-wide: Clones which contracted sat mainly in CM and EM if CD4+, and in EMRA if CD8+.

Germline V gene lookup returns CDR1 LGHDT and CDR2 YNNKEL (reference sequence). The CDR3 totals 18 residues. Trimming took off 1 base at V and 0 bases at J, with 13 bases between the two ends. Of note for this clonotype: Its matching antigen is unknown.

TCRdb ran MiXCR on the 5' RACE reads and lists one entry per CDR3 protein. The profile shows 260,000 or so distinct CDR3 sequences, roughly a sixth of them singletons. Sequenced input: PBMCs or a T cell subset sorted from them (not recorded which). The V gene is TRBV3-1, the J gene TRBJ2-6; no definite D call. The source is a man younger than 30 who had mild COVID-19 (a few samples of this study predate the infection). Cell type and time point are not known. CDR3 residues: CASSQGVVGSSGANVLTF. As DNA, the CDR3 is TGTGCCAGCAGCCAAGGGGTTGTCGGTTCCTCTGGGGCCAACGTCCTGACTTTC.